This T cell receptor (beta chain) was captured by sequencing in a study of cytomegalovirus exposure and HLA in healthy donors. The V and J ends lost 4 bases and 4 bases respectively, with 11 bases between them. Germline V gene data show CDR1 as SGDLS and CDR2 as YYNGEE. The CDR3 totals 13 residues. Turning to this clone: Its cognate antigen is unknown.

Overall study results and limits: The study found most TCR sequences rare, yet found some public TCRs in many donors. The study recorded more than 150 TCR beta chains that were cytomegalovirus-associated.

In the PCR, 60 Vbeta and 13 Jbeta primers were used. This table comes from immunoSEQ multiplex PCR, and its TCRdb copy is limited to in-frame clones, with some not included. The sample lists some 220,000 clones, 77% occurring once. This sequence joins TRBV9 and TRBJ2-5, with TRBD1 as a possible D gene (5 bases). This TCR was sampled from an older woman in good health and CMV-seropositive. Source material: PBMCs. The CDR3 loop is CASSTGQGETQYF. As DNA, the CDR3 is TGTGCCAGCAGCACCGGACAAGGAGAGACCCAGTACTTC.